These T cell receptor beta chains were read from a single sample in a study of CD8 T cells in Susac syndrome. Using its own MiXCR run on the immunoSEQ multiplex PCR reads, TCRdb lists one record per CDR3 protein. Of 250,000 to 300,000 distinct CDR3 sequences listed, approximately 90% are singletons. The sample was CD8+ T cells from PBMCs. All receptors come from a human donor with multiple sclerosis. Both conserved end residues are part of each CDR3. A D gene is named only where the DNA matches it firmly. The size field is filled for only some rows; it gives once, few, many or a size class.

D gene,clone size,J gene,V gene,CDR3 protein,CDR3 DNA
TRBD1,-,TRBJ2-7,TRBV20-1,CSAPDRNLYEQYF,TGCAGTGCCCCGGACAGGAACCTATACGAGCAGTACTTC
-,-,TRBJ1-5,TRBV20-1,CSASEGPPQHF,TGCAGTGCTAGCGAGGGGCCGCCCCAGCATTTT
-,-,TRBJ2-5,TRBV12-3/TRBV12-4,CASSFGARSETQYF,TGTGCCAGCAGTTTTGGTGCTAGAAGTGAGACCCAGTACTTC
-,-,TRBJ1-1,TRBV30,CAWNIVSNTEAFF,TGTGCCTGGAATATCGTTTCCAACACTGAAGCTTTCTTT
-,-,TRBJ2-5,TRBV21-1,CASSKGTQETQYF,TGTGCCAGCAGCAAAGGGACACAAGAGACCCAGTACTTC
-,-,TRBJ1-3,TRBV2,CASRELGGRISGNTIYF,TGTGCCAGCAGGGAACTCGGCGGGCGGATCTCTGGAAACACCATATATTTT
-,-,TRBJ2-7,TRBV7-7,CASSPSLRSEQYF,TGTGCTAGCAGCCCGTCCCTCAGGTCCGAGCAGTACTTC
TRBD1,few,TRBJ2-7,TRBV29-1,CSVGTGTYEQYF,TGCAGCGTCGGGACAGGGACCTACGAGCAGTACTTC
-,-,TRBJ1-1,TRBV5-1,CASRLGAGVSTEAFF,TGCGCCAGCAGATTAGGGGCCGGGGTATCCACTGAAGCTTTCTTT
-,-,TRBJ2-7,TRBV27,CASSLSQGSAYEQYF,TGTGCCAGCAGTTTAAGTCAGGGGTCGGCCTACGAGCAGTACTTC
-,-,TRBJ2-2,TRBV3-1,CASSQDRKSTGELFF,TGTGCCAGCAGCCAAGACAGAAAGTCCACCGGGGAGCTGTTTTTT
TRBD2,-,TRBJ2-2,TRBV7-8,CASSLADKLATGELFF,TGTGCCAGCAGCTTAGCGGATAAACTAGCGACCGGGGAGCTGTTTTTT
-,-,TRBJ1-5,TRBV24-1,CATSDSGLKGNQPQHF,TGTGCCACCAGTGATTCGGGGTTGAAGGGCAATCAGCCCCAGCATTTT
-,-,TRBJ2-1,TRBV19,CASISGPLSDEQFF,TGTGCCAGTATTTCGGGCCCCCTAAGCGATGAGCAGTTCTTC
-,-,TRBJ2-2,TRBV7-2,CASSNLARTRWEPGELFF,TGTGCCAGCAGCAACCTGGCAAGGACGCGATGGGAACCCGGGGAGCTGTTTTTT
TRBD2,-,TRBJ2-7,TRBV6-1,CASSPRGSGGYEQYF,TGTGCCAGCAGTCCTCGGGGTAGCGGGGGCTACGAGCAGTACTTC
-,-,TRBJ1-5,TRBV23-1,CASSHGGSLHQPQHF,TGCGCCAGCAGTCACGGCGGGAGCCTGCATCAGCCCCAGCATTTT
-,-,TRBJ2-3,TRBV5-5,CASSFGTSSTDTQYF,TGTGCCAGCAGCTTCGGGACATCTAGCACAGATACGCAGTATTTT
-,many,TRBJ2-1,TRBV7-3,CASSSLGSDNEQFF,TGTGCCAGCAGCTCCCTCGGGTCGGACAATGAGCAGTTCTTC
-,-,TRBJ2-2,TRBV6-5,CASRRAVTGELFF,TGTGCCAGCAGGAGAGCGGTCACCGGGGAGCTGTTTTTT
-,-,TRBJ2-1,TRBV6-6,CASSYSLRGDEQFF,TGTGCCAGCAGTTACTCCCTCCGGGGCGATGAGCAGTTCTTC
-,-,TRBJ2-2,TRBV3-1,CASSPQGYPGELFF,TGTGCCAGCAGCCCCCAAGGGTATCCCGGGGAGCTGTTTTTT
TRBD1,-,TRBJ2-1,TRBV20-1,CSETGQGFEQFF,TGCAGTGAAACGGGACAGGGCTTTGAGCAGTTCTTC
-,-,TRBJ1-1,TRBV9,CASSVVSGTEAFF,TGTGCCAGCAGCGTAGTCTCAGGGACTGAAGCTTTCTTT
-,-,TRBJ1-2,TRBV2,CASSDGDPYGYTF,TGTGCCAGCAGTGACGGGGATCCCTATGGCTACACCTTC
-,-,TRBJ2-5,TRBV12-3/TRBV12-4,CASSLFRTDHQETQYF,TGTGCCAGCAGTTTGTTTAGGACGGACCACCAAGAGACCCAGTACTTC
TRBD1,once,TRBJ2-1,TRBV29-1,CSVVTPGQGSNEQFF,TGCAGCGTTGTTACCCCGGGACAGGGGAGCAATGAGCAGTTCTTC
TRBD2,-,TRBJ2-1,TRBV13,CASSFLLAGLYNEQFF,TGTGCCAGCAGCTTTTTACTAGCGGGGCTTTACAATGAGCAGTTCTTC
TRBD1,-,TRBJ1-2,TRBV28,CASSPTGGANYGYTF,TGTGCCAGCAGCCCTACAGGGGGAGCTAACTATGGCTACACCTTC
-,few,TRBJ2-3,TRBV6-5,CASSYSSGSGTDTQYF,TGTGCCAGCAGTTACTCGTCGGGTAGCGGCACAGATACGCAGTATTTT